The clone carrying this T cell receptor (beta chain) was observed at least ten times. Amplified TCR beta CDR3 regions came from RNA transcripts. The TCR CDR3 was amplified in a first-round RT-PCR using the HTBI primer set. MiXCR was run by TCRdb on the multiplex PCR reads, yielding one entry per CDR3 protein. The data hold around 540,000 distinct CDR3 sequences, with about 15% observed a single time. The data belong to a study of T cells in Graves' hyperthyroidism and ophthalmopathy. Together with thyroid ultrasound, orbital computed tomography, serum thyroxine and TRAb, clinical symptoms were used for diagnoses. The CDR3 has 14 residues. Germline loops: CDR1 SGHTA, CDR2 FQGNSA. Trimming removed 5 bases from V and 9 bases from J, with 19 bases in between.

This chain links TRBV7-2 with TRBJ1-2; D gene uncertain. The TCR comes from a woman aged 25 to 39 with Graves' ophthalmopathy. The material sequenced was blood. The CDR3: CASSPMDGLVRYTF. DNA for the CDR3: TGTGCCAGCAGCCCTATGGACGGGCTGGTTCGCTACACCTTC. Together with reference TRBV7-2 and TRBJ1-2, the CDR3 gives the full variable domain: GAGVSQSPSNKVTEKGKDVELRCDPISGHTALYWYRQSLGQGLEFLIYFQGNSAPDKSGLPSDRFSAERTGGSVSTLTIQRTQQEDSAVYLCASSPMDGLVRYTFGSGTRLTVV.